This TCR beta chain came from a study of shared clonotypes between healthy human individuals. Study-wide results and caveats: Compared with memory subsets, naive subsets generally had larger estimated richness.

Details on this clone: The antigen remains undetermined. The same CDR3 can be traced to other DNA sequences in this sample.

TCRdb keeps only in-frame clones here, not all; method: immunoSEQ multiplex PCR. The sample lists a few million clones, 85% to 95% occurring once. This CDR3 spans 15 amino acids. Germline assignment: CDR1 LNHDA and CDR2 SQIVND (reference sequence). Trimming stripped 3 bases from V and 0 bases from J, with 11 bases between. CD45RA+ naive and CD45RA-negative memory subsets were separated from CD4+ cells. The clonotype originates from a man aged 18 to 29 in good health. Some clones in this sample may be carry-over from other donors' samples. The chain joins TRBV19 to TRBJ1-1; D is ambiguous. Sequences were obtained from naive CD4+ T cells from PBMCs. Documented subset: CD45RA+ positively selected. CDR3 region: CASSIRGNVNTEAFF. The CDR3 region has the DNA TGTGCCAGTAGTATTCGTGGTAACGTGAACACTGAAGCTTTCTTT.